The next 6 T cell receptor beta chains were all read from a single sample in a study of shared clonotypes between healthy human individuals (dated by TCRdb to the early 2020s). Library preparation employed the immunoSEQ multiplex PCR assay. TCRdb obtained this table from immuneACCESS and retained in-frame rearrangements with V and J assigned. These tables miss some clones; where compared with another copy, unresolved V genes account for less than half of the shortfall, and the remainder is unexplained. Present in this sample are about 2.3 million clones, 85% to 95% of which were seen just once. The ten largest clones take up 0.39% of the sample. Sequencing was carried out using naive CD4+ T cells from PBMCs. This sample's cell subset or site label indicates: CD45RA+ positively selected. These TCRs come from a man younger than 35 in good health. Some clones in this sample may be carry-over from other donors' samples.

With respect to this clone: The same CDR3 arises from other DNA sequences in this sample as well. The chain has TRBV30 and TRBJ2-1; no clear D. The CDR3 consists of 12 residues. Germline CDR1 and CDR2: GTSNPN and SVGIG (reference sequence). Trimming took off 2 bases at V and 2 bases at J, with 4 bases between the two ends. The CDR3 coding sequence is TGTGCCTGGAGTCCCGCCTACAATGAGCAGTTCTTC. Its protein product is CAWSPAYNEQFF.

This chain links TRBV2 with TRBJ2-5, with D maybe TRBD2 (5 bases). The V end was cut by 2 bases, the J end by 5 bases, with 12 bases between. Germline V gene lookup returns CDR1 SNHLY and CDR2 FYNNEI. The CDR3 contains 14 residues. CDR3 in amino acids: CASSEFGGGETQYF. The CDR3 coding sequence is TGTGCCAGCAGTGAATTTGGTGGAGGTGAGACCCAGTACTTC.

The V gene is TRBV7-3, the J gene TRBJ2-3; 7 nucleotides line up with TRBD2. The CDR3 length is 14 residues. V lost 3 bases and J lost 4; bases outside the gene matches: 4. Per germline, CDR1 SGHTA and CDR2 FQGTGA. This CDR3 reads CASSLGGSADTQYF. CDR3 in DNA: TGTGCCAGCAGCTTGGGAGGGAGTGCAGATACGCAGTATTTT.

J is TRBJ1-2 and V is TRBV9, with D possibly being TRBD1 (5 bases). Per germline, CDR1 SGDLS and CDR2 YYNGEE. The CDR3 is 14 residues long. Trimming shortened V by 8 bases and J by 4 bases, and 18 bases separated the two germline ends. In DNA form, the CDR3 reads TGTGCCAGTTCCTCCCGGGGCCAGCCCTATGGCTACACCTTC. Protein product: CASSSRGQPYGYTF.

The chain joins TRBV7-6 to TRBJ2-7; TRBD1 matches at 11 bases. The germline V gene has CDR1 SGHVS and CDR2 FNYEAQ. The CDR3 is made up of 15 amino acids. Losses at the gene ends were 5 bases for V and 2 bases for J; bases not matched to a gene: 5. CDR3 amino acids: CASSQDRGRTYEQYF. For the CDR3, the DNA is TGTGCCAGCAGCCAGGACAGGGGGCGAACCTACGAGCAGTACTTC.

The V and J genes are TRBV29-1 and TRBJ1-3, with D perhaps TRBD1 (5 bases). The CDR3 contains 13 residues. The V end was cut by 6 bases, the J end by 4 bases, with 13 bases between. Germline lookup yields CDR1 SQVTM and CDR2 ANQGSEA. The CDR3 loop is CSVGRGDGNTIYF. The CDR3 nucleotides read TGCAGCGTAGGTAGGGGTGACGGAAACACCATATATTTT.